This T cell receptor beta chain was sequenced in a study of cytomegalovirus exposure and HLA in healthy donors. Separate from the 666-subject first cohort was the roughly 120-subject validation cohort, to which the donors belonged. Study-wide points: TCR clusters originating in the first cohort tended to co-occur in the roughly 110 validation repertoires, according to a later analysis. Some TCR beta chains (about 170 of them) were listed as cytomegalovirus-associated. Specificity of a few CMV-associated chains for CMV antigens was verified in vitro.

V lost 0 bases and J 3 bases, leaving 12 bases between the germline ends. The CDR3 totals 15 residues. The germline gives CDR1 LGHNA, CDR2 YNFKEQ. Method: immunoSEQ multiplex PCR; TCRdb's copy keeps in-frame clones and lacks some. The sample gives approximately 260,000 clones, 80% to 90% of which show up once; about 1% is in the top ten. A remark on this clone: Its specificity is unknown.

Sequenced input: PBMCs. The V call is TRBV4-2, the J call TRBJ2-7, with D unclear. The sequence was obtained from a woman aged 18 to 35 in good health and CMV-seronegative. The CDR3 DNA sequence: TGTGCCAGCAGCCAAGATCTGGCGAGGAACTACGAGCAGTACTTC. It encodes CASSQDLARNYEQYF.